This passage covers 24 T cell receptor beta chains from one sample sequenced in a study of blood T cell repertoires in COVID-19. TCRdb keeps only in-frame clones here, not all; method: immunoSEQ multiplex PCR. The table records around 94,000 clones, around nine tenths of them present only once. Sequencing input: peripheral blood. These receptors came from a woman in her fifties or sixties with COVID-19, enrolled during active disease.

The V call is TRBV9, the J call TRBJ1-2, with D possibly TRBD1 on 5 matching bases. The CDR3 consists of 18 residues. Deletions cut 1 base from V and 6 bases from J, with 25 bases between. Germline-derived CDR1 and CDR2 are SGDLS and YYNGEE. CDR3 nucleotides: TGTGCCAGCAGCGTAAGTCCCTACCGACAGTTCACCCCAAATGGCTACACCTTC. Amino acid sequence: CASSVSPYRQFTPNGYTF.

The chain's CDR3 is CASSLGGEGAGNTIYF. The DNA for the CDR3 is TGTGCCAGCAGTTTAGGGGGGGAGGGAGCTGGAAACACCATATATTTT. The chain combines TRBV28 with TRBJ1-3, with a weak D call TRBD1 (5 bases). V was trimmed by 2 bases and J by 2 bases, leaving 13 bases between them. The germline V gene encodes CDR1 MDHEN and CDR2 SYDVKM. The CDR3 runs to 16 residues.

This clone showed up just once. The V and J genes are TRBV24-1 and TRBJ2-3; D may be TRBD1 (6 bases). The V end was cut by 2 bases, the J end by 3 bases, with 11 bases between. Germline V gene data show CDR1 as KGHDR and CDR2 as SFDVKD. This CDR3 contains 15 residues. The CDR3 loop is CATSDWEQGTDTQYF. The CDR3 DNA sequence: TGTGCCACCAGTGATTGGGAACAGGGAACAGATACGCAGTATTTT.

Only one count was recorded for this clone. This chain uses TRBV27 with TRBJ2-7; D might be TRBD1 (5 bases). Between the trimmed V and J ends, which lost 7 bases and 2 bases, there was a span of 6 bases. The CDR3 is 11 residues long. CDR1 and CDR2 (germline): MNHEY, SMNVEV (reference sequence). Here the CDR3 DNA reads TGTGCCAGCAAGACAGCCTACGAGCAGTACTTC. As protein: CASKTAYEQYF.

This sequence joins TRBV7-9 and TRBJ2-7; unclear D gene. V dropped 1 base and J dropped 0 bases, with 13 bases sitting between them. The CDR3 spans 16 residues. Per germline, CDR1 SEHNR and CDR2 FQNEAQ (reference sequence). For the CDR3, the DNA is TGTGCCAGCAGCTTAGGTGAAAATACAATCTCCTACGAGCAGTACTTC. Its protein product is CASSLGENTISYEQYF.

The chain is built from TRBV28 and TRBJ2-7; the D gene is possibly TRBD1 (5 bases). Germline V gene lookup returns CDR1 MDHEN and CDR2 SYDVKM. V shed 6 bases and J shed 3 bases, with 9 bases lying between them. This CDR3 is built from 12 residues. The CDR3 sequence is CASSFRGYEQYV. The CDR3 region has the DNA TGTGCCAGCAGCTTTAGGGGCTACGAGCAGTACGTC.

V gene TRBV6-6 combines with J gene TRBJ1-1; D ambiguous. The CDR3 covers 15 residues. Germline CDR1 reads MNHNY; CDR2 reads SVGAGI (reference sequence). Trimming cost V 0 bases and J 1 base, with 9 bases left between them. CDR3 bases: TGTGCCAGCAGTTACTCGAACAGCTGGAACACTGAAGCTTTCTTT. Protein product: CASSYSNSWNTEAFF.

This chain connects TRBV5-8 to TRBJ2-5; TRBD1 matches 7 bases. The CDR3 extends over 16 amino acids. After removal of 3 bases from V and 0 bases from J, the junction contained 8 bases not matched to a gene. From germline, CDR1 is SGHTS and CDR2 YDEGEE. The CDR3 is CASSSGTAPYQETQYF. CDR3 nucleotides: TGTGCCAGCAGCTCCGGGACAGCCCCGTACCAAGAGACCCAGTACTTC.

This sequence joins TRBV11-2 and TRBJ1-2; TRBD1 matches at 7 bases. CDR3 length: 12 residues. The germline CDR1 and CDR2 sequences are SGHAT and FQNNGV. Trimming at V came to 5 bases and at J to 6 bases, leaving 3 bases not matched to a gene. In nucleotides, the CDR3 is TGTGCCAGCAGCACGACAGGGCATGGCTACACCTTC. It is translated as CASSTTGHGYTF.

The chain has TRBV19 and TRBJ1-5; a possible D gene is TRBD1 (6 bases). CDR3 length: 19 residues. Germline V gene lookup returns CDR1 LNHDA and CDR2 SQIVND (reference sequence). V was clipped by 5 bases and J by 4 bases, with 27 bases between them. The CDR3 bases are TGTGCCAGTAGTCCCCTAAGGGGAGCCGGGGGGGCGCGTAATCAGCCCCAGCATTTT. This gives the protein CASSPLRGAGGARNQPQHF.

The chain uses TRBV7-7 and TRBJ2-2; D gene ambiguous. The CDR3 sequence is 13 residues long. Germline assignment: CDR1 SSHAT and CDR2 FNYEAQ (reference sequence). The V end lost 5 bases, the J end lost 4 bases, and 8 bases lay between the germline ends. DNA of the CDR3: TGTGCCAGCAGCCAAAGCTTCACCGGGGAGCTGTTTTTT. Protein sequence: CASSQSFTGELFF.

This rearrangement joins TRBV28 to TRBJ1-6; perhaps TRBD1 as D (6 bases). With 6 bases removed from V and 0 bases from J, the gap between germline ends came to 21 bases. The CDR3 contains 19 residues. CDR1 and CDR2 from the germline V gene are MDHEN and SYDVKM. This CDR3 is CASSLPKGHSSSYNSPLHF. The DNA for the CDR3 is TGTGCCAGCAGCTTACCGAAGGGACACTCGAGCTCCTATAATTCACCCCTCCACTTT.

This clone was seen a single time. The sample contains more than one DNA sequence encoding this CDR3. The gene calls are TRBV18 and TRBJ2-3; 8 bases line up with TRBD2. Losses at the gene ends were 3 bases for V and 2 bases for J; bases not matched to a gene: 7. CDR3 length: 16 amino acids. Germline values: CDR1 KGHSH, CDR2 LQKENI. CDR3 coding DNA: TGTGCCAGCTCACCTCTGGCGGGGGGATCCACAGATACGCAGTATTTT. It translates to CASSPLAGGSTDTQYF.

V gene TRBV5-4 combines with J gene TRBJ1-4; D remains unclear. Germline values: CDR1 SGHNT, CDR2 YYREEE (reference sequence). This CDR3 region has 14 residues. The V end lost 2 bases, the J end lost 3 bases, and 8 bases lay between the germline ends. CDR3 DNA sequence: TGTGCCAGCAGCTTCCCGTCCCCTAATGAAAAACTGTTTTTT. Residues: CASSFPSPNEKLFF.

J is TRBJ2-3 and V is TRBV4-2, with D perhaps matching TRBD2 (6 bases). This CDR3 comprises 15 residues. V was cut by 0 bases and J by 1 base, with 8 bases left in between. From germline, CDR1 is LGHNA and CDR2 YNFKEQ. The CDR3 region is CASSQEGGGTDTQYF. CDR3 bases: TGTGCCAGCAGCCAAGAGGGGGGAGGCACAGATACGCAGTATTTT.

The CDR3 nucleotides are TGTGCCAGCAGCTTAGTCAGGGGCTTAGAGACCCAGTACTTC. Its translation: CASSLVRGLETQYF. V gene TRBV7-2 combines with J gene TRBJ2-5; tentative D call: TRBD1 (6 bases). The CDR3 has 14 amino acids. Deletions cut 1 base from V and 4 bases from J, with 10 bases between. From germline, CDR1 is SGHTA and CDR2 FQGNSA.

The chain has TRBV25-1 and TRBJ1-5; D is undetermined. V was pared by 3 bases and J by 3 bases, with 9 bases between. CDR1 and CDR2 from the germline V gene are MGHDK and SYGVNS. The CDR3 length is 14 residues. CDR3 residues: CASSEHSLNQPQHF. The DNA for the CDR3 is TGTGCCAGCAGTGAGCACTCACTCAATCAGCCCCAGCATTTT.

This clone was seen a single time. This rearrangement joins TRBV28 to TRBJ1-3; the D gene is possibly TRBD1 (5 bases). The V end lost 6 bases, the J end lost 0 bases, and 24 bases lay between the germline ends. The CDR3 loop spans 19 amino acids. The germline V gene encodes CDR1 MDHEN and CDR2 SYDVKM. CDR3 in DNA: TGTGCCAGCAGCCTTCCGGGACTCTTAGTACCCCGCTCTGGAAACACCATATATTTT. Translated: CASSLPGLLVPRSGNTIYF.

The genes are TRBV14 and TRBJ1-2; a possible D gene is TRBD1 (5 bases). Germline V CDR1 and CDR2: SGHDN, FVKESK. V lost 1 base and J 4 bases, leaving 19 bases between the germline ends. This CDR3 has 17 amino acids. CDR3 sequence reads: CASSQAAGQGIGYGYTF. CDR3 nucleotide sequence: TGTGCCAGCAGCCAAGCAGCGGGGCAGGGCATCGGCTATGGCTACACCTTC.

This clone was seen once. The chain has TRBV3-1 (or the pseudogene TRBV3-2) and TRBJ1-6; 7 bases match TRBD1. CDR1 and CDR2 from the germline V gene are LGHDT and YNNKEL (reference sequence). This CDR3 comprises 17 residues. V was clipped by 4 bases and J by 7 bases; unmatched bases: 13. The CDR3 DNA reads as TGTGCCAGCAGCCCTCCCCCAACCGGGACAGACAATTCACCCCTCCACTTT. Amino acids: CASSPPPTGTDNSPLHF.

The chain combines TRBV7-2 with TRBJ2-7, with 9 bases matching TRBD2. CDR1 SGHTA and CDR2 FQGNSA come from the germline V gene. The CDR3 spans 15 residues. V gave up 0 bases and J gave up 2 bases; unmatched junction bases: 2. The CDR3 loop is CASSLATSGPYEQYF. CDR3 nucleotide sequence: TGTGCCAGCAGCTTAGCGACTAGCGGCCCCTACGAGCAGTACTTC. The full variable domain, completed using reference TRBV7-2 and TRBJ2-7, is GAGVSQSPSNKVTEKGKDVELRCDPISGHTALYWYRQSLGQGLEFLIYFQGNSAPDKSGLPSDRFSAERTGGSVSTLTIQRTQQEDSAVYLCASSLATSGPYEQYFGPGTRLTVT.

CDR3 residues: CASSPQGRGYQETQYF. The CDR3, as DNA: TGTGCCAGCAGCCCCCAAGGACGAGGGTACCAAGAGACCCAGTACTTC. V is TRBV7-9 and J is TRBJ2-5, with D perhaps TRBD2 (5 bases). The V gene lost 5 bases and the J gene lost 0 bases, with 16 bases spanning the gap. The V gene's germline CDR1 is SEHNR and CDR2 FQNEAQ (reference sequence). This CDR3 is built from 16 residues.

The CDR3 nucleotides are TGTGCCAGCAGTGACAGGGGCAGGGGTGAAGCTTTCTTT. Translation: CASSDRGRGEAFF. The chain has TRBV2 and TRBJ1-1, with D maybe TRBD1 (6 bases). Trimming pared 3 bases from V and 7 bases from J, leaving 12 bases between. The germline gives CDR1 SNHLY, CDR2 FYNNEI. CDR3 size: 13 residues.

The genes are TRBV27 and TRBJ2-1, with 8 bases identical to TRBD2. V was pared by 2 bases and J by 9 bases, with 3 bases of the junction left unmatched. The germline gives CDR1 MNHEY, CDR2 SMNVEV (reference sequence). There are 13 residues in the CDR3. The CDR3 region is CASSLGRGGEQFF. In DNA, the CDR3 is TGTGCCAGCAGTTTAGGTCGGGGGGGTGAGCAGTTCTTC.